This T cell receptor (beta chain) came from a study of cytomegalovirus exposure and HLA in healthy donors. Study-level background: It was reported in a later analysis that the 120 or so validation repertoires used the same platform as the 666 first-cohort repertoires.

The V gene lost 6 bases and the J gene lost 10 bases, with 16 bases spanning the gap. Germline-derived CDR1 and CDR2 are SGHNT and YENEEA. This CDR3 contains 13 residues. Findings and limits, study-wide: First-cohort TCR clusters were later found to tend to co-occur in the 120 or so validation repertoires. As confirmed in vitro, a few CMV-associated chains were specific for CMV antigens.

Sequencing was performed with immunoSEQ multiplex PCR; in TCRdb, only in-frame clones are kept and a portion is missing. In the table there are around 300,000 clones, around 87% of which are singletons. As to this clone: Its antigen remains unknown.

The sample taken for sequencing was PBMCs. The sequence came from a young woman in good health and CMV-seronegative. V usage is TRBV11-3 and J usage is TRBJ2-1; weak D call: TRBD2 (6 bases). CDR3 residues: CASRPELADEQFF. The CDR3, as DNA: TGTGCCAGCAGGCCGGAACTAGCAGACGAGCAGTTCTTC.